Listed here are 12 T cell receptor beta chains from one sample, sequenced in a study of OX40 agonist ivuxolimab in advanced cancers. TCRdb's copy holds only in-frame clones and misses some; the assay was immunoSEQ multiplex PCR. The sample has about 61,000 clones; roughly 84% are singletons. The source material was CD4+ or CD8+ T cells sorted from blood, sampled in a trial of the OX40 agonist ivuxolimab. All receptors derive from an adult with an advanced solid tumor such as melanoma, head and neck, liver or kidney cancer.

The chain combines TRBV11-3 with TRBJ2-1; TRBD2 agrees at 11 bases. Germline trimming cut 0 bases from V and 4 bases from J; bases unmatched to any gene: 5. Germline CDR1 reads SGHNT; CDR2 reads YENEEA. There are 17 residues in the CDR3. CDR3 sequence: CASSLDLAGGAYNEQFF. CDR3 DNA: TGTGCCAGCAGCTTAGATTTAGCGGGAGGGGCGTACAATGAGCAGTTCTTC.

The J gene is TRBJ2-1, the V gene TRBV28, with D unclear. Germline CDR1 MDHEN, CDR2 SYDVKM. The CDR3 runs to 14 residues. With 8 bases removed from V and 7 bases from J, the gap between germline ends came to 18 bases. The DNA of the CDR3 is TGTGCCAGCCTTACTCCATCCACCGCGAATGAGCAGTTCTTC. This sequence encodes CASLTPSTANEQFF.

V and J are TRBV5-1 and TRBJ1-1; D is unresolved. V lost 4 bases to trimming and J lost 0 bases, with 7 bases between them. CDR3 length: 13 residues. Germline V gene sequence: CDR1 SGHRS, CDR2 YFSETQ. The CDR3 loop reads CASSVDVNTEAFF. CDR3 in DNA: TGCGCCAGCAGCGTTGACGTGAACACTGAAGCTTTCTTT.

The chain combines TRBV2 with TRBJ2-2; D may correspond to TRBD1 or TRBD2 (6 bases each). V was clipped by 8 bases and J by 5 bases, with 24 bases between them. This CDR3 has 17 amino acids. The germline V gene has CDR1 SNHLY and CDR2 FYNNEI. The CDR3 sequence: CASLSDPGASGTGELFF. The CDR3 nucleotides are TGTGCCAGCCTAAGTGACCCGGGGGCGTCGGGTACCGGGGAGCTGTTTTTT.

The V call is TRBV6-6, the J call TRBJ1-6; D uncertain. The germline gives CDR1 MNHNY, CDR2 SVGAGI (reference sequence). V was pared by 7 bases and J by 7 bases, with 8 bases between. The CDR3 contains 12 residues. The CDR3 loop is CASNGFNSPLHF. CDR3 DNA: TGTGCCAGCAATGGGTTCAATTCACCCCTCCACTTT.

The chain is built from TRBV7-2 and TRBJ2-5, with D perhaps TRBD1 (6 bases). Germline V gene data show CDR1 as SGHTA and CDR2 as FQGNSA. The CDR3 has 14 residues. V shed 3 bases and J shed 4 bases, with 12 bases lying between them. CDR3 sequence reads: CASSFNRAAETQYF. The CDR3 DNA reads TGTGCCAGCAGCTTTAACAGGGCGGCAGAGACCCAGTACTTC.

The J gene is TRBJ2-2, the V gene TRBV5-4, with TRBD2 matching over 10 bases. This CDR3 spans 18 amino acids. Germline values: CDR1 SGHNT, CDR2 YYREEE (reference sequence). Trimming removed 2 bases from V and 1 base from J; junction bases left unmatched: 8. CDR3 nucleotides: TGTGCCAGCAGCTTAGCGGGAGGGCCTTCGGGGAACACCGGGGAGCTGTTTTTT. Amino acids: CASSLAGGPSGNTGELFF.

V gene TRBV7-2 combines with J gene TRBJ2-7, with a weak D call TRBD2 (5 bases). Germline assignment: CDR1 SGHTA and CDR2 FQGNSA. The CDR3 runs to 14 residues. Trimming pared 5 bases from V and 3 bases from J, leaving 14 bases between. CDR3 loop: CASSIRDSVYEQYF. CDR3 DNA: TGTGCCAGCAGCATTCGGGATTCAGTCTACGAGCAGTACTTC.

The CDR3 loop is CASSLSAPVEQYF. The DNA of the CDR3 is TGTGCCAGCAGTTTGTCAGCCCCGGTAGAGCAGTACTTC. The chain couples TRBV28 to TRBJ2-7; D gene unclear. The germline V gene has CDR1 MDHEN and CDR2 SYDVKM. The CDR3 runs 13 residues. Trimming cost V 3 bases and J 7 bases, with 13 bases left between them.

The J gene is TRBJ2-6, the V gene TRBV6-5; D ambiguous. This CDR3 comprises 13 residues. V was cut by 0 bases and J by 3 bases, with 0 bases left in between. In germline, CDR1 is MNHEY, CDR2 SVGAGI. The CDR3 DNA reads TGTGCCAGCAGTTACTCTGGGGCCAACGTCCTGACTTTC. Its protein is CASSYSGANVLTF.

This clone was counted only a few times. The chain joins TRBV6-1 to TRBJ1-1, with D unclear. V lost 7 bases to trimming and J lost 10 bases, with 10 bases between them. The CDR3 has 10 amino acids. Germline V gene sequence: CDR1 MNHNS, CDR2 SASEGT. As DNA, the CDR3 is TGTGCCAGCAATAGCTTGATAGCTTTCTTT. Translated, it gives CASNSLIAFF.

The V call is TRBV5-1, the J call TRBJ2-3; perhaps TRBD2 as D (6 bases). CDR3 size: 16 residues. V lost 0 bases to trimming and J lost 5 bases, with 16 bases between them. From germline, CDR1 is SGHRS and CDR2 YFSETQ. The CDR3: CASSLVAEAAGDTQYF. The CDR3 nucleotides are TGCGCCAGCAGCTTGGTAGCGGAAGCCGCGGGAGATACGCAGTATTTT.